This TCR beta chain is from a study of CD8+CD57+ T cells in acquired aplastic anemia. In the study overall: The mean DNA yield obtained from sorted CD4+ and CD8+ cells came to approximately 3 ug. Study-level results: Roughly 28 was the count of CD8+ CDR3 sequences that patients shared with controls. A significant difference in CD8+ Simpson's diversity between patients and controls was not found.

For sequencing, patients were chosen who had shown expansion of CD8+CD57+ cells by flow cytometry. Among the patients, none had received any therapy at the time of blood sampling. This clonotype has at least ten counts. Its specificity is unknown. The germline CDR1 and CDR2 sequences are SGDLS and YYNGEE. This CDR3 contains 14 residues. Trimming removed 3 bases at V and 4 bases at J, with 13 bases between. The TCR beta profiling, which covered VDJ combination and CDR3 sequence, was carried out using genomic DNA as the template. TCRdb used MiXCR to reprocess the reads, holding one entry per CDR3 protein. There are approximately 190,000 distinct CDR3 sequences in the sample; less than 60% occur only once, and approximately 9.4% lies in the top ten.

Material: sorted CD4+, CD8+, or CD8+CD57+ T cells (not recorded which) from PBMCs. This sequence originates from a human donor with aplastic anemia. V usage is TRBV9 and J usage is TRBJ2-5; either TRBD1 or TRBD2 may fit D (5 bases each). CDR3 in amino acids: CASSAPGSGETQYF. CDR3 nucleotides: TGTGCCAGCAGCGCCCCAGGGAGTGGAGAGACCCAGTACTTC.